The 20 T cell receptor beta chains presented below share a single source sample, sequenced in a study of blood T cell repertoires in COVID-19. Only in-frame clones appear in the TCRdb table, and some are missing; sequencing was by immunoSEQ multiplex PCR. The sample shows under 150,000 clones, around four fifths of them seen only once. Specimen: peripheral blood. The source of these receptors is a human donor in a cohort sampled during active COVID-19.

The chain couples TRBV12-3 or TRBV12-4 to TRBJ2-3, with D unresolved. The germline V and J ends were trimmed by 5 bases and 4 bases, with 10 bases remaining between them. CDR3 size: 13 residues. CDR3 DNA: TGTGCCAGCAGTCTTTTTCAGGCAGATACGCAGTATTTT. This codes for CASSLFQADTQYF.

The chain couples TRBV7-9 to TRBJ1-1, with D tentatively TRBD1 (6 bases). Deletions cut 6 bases from V and 4 bases from J, with 15 bases between. This CDR3 is 14 amino acids long. Per the germline V gene, CDR1 is SEHNR and CDR2 is FQNEAQ (reference sequence). CDR3 in DNA: TGTGCCAGCAGGGAACAGGGAGGGTTCACTGAAGCTTTCTTT. Its protein product is CASREQGGFTEAFF.

V gene TRBV7-9 combines with J gene TRBJ1-4, with 11 bases lining up with TRBD1. The CDR3 totals 15 residues. The trim removed 4 bases at V and 8 bases at J, leaving 6 bases unmatched. Germline CDR1 is SEHNR and CDR2 is FQNEAQ (reference sequence). CDR3 sequence reads: CASSSAGTGGEKLFF. The CDR3 DNA reads TGTGCCAGCAGCTCTGCCGGGACAGGGGGAGAAAAACTGTTTTTT.

The chain combines TRBV28 with TRBJ1-5; no clear D gene. The CDR3 length is 16 residues. Germline V gene data show CDR1 as MDHEN and CDR2 as SYDVKM. V was pared by 8 bases and J by 4 bases, with 21 bases between. In nucleotides, the CDR3 is TGTGCCAGCGGAAGCGCTCCGTTGAAAGAGAATCAGCCCCAGCATTTT. Its protein product is CASGSAPLKENQPQHF.

The rearrangement uses TRBV25-1 and TRBJ1-4, with D maybe TRBD1 (6 bases). The CDR3 has 16 amino acids. V shed 4 bases and J shed 0 bases, with 12 bases lying between them. Germline V lookup: CDR1 MGHDK, CDR2 SYGVNS. Written as DNA, the CDR3 is TGTGCCAGCAGTGGCCGGGACACTGCAACTAATGAAAAACTGTTTTTT. This translates into CASSGRDTATNEKLFF.

CDR3: CASSEVASGGYTF. In DNA, the CDR3 is TGTGCCAGCAGTGAAGTGGCATCGGGAGGCTACACCTTC. This chain connects TRBV6-1 to TRBJ1-2; D remains ambiguous. Germline V CDR1 and CDR2: MNHNS, SASEGT. V gave up 1 base and J gave up 8 bases, with 11 bases separating them. This CDR3 is built from 13 residues.

The CDR3 region is CAGSGGFGNTIYF. The DNA of the CDR3 is TGTGCCGGGAGCGGGGGGTTTGGAAACACCATATATTTT. V usage is TRBV11-2 and J usage is TRBJ1-3, with a possible D match to TRBD1 (5 bases). The CDR3 spans 13 residues. Germline V lookup: CDR1 SGHAT, CDR2 FQNNGV. V dropped 11 bases and J dropped 3 bases, with 14 bases sitting between them.

The chain employs TRBV6-6 and TRBJ2-7; D may be TRBD1 (5 bases). Trimming took off 7 bases at V and 0 bases at J, with 7 bases between the two ends. The CDR3 runs to 12 residues. CDR1 MNHNY and CDR2 SVGAGI come from the germline V gene (reference sequence). The CDR3 here is CASTDSSYEQYF. In DNA form, the CDR3 reads TGTGCCAGCACCGACAGCTCCTACGAGCAGTACTTC.

V gene TRBV9 combines with J gene TRBJ2-2; 7 bases are shared with TRBD2. From germline, CDR1 is SGDLS and CDR2 YYNGEE. Germline trimming cut 4 bases from V and 6 bases from J; bases unmatched to any gene: 12. The CDR3 is 16 residues long. The CDR3 region is CASSPREGIGAGELFF. DNA for the CDR3: TGTGCCAGCAGCCCTAGGGAGGGTATTGGGGCCGGGGAGCTGTTTTTT.

The V gene is TRBV9, the J gene TRBJ2-7, with TRBD2 matching over 12 bases. This CDR3 contains 15 residues. With V trimmed by 3 bases and J by 1 base, 2 bases remained unmatched. CDR1 is SGDLS, CDR2 YYNGEE, per germline. The DNA for the CDR3 is TGTGCCAGCAGCGGGACTAGCGGGGTTTCCTACGAGCAGTACTTC. Amino acids: CASSGTSGVSYEQYF.

The chain employs TRBV27 and TRBJ2-6; 7 bases are a match to TRBD1. Looked up from germline, CDR1 is MNHEY and CDR2 is SMNVEV (reference sequence). The V segment lost 2 bases and the J segment 0 bases; nucleotides outside the gene matches: 4. This CDR3 spans 17 amino acids. CDR3 region: CASSLGQVASGANVLTF. The CDR3, as DNA: TGTGCCAGCAGTTTAGGACAGGTCGCCTCTGGGGCCAACGTCCTGACTTTC.

The chain recombines TRBV7-2 with TRBJ1-1, with TRBD1 matching 7 bases. Losses at the gene ends were 5 bases for V and 5 bases for J; bases not matched to a gene: 11. CDR3 length: 15 amino acids. The germline V gene encodes CDR1 SGHTA and CDR2 FQGNSA. CDR3 coding DNA: TGTGCCAGCAGCCCGCGACAGGGTGGTAGGACTGAAGCTTTCTTT. This translates into CASSPRQGGRTEAFF.

The V and J genes are TRBV10-3 and TRBJ1-5; D uncertain. V shed 0 bases and J shed 0 bases, with 12 bases lying between them. Germline CDR1 ENHRY, CDR2 SYGVKD. The CDR3 loop spans 17 amino acids. CDR3 DNA: TGTGCCATCAGTGAGTCGCTCACAGTCAATAGCAATCAGCCCCAGCATTTT. Its protein is CAISESLTVNSNQPQHF.

V and J are TRBV5-4 and TRBJ1-5; TRBD1 agrees at 7 bases. Germline values: CDR1 SGHNT, CDR2 YYREEE (reference sequence). V dropped 4 bases and J dropped 7; count of bases not matched to a gene: 5. The CDR3 has 13 amino acids. The CDR3 region has the DNA TGTGCCAGCAGCCAAGACAGGGCCCAGCCCCAGCATTTT. Protein: CASSQDRAQPQHF. Combining the CDR3 with reference TRBV5-4 and TRBJ1-5 gives the whole variable domain ETGVTQSPTHLIKTRGQQVTLRCSSQSGHNTVSWYQQALGQGPQFIFQYYREEENGRGNFPPRFSGLQFPNYSSELNVNALELDDSALYLCASSQDRAQPQHFGDGTRLSIL.

The chain carries TRBV9 and TRBJ2-7; TRBD2 is a possible D gene (5 bases). Germline V gene sequence: CDR1 SGDLS, CDR2 YYNGEE. With 0 bases removed from V and 3 bases from J, the gap between germline ends came to 10 bases. There are 14 residues in the CDR3. This chain's CDR3 is CASSVEVGGYEQYF. The CDR3 nucleotides read TGTGCCAGCAGCGTAGAAGTCGGAGGCTACGAGCAGTACTTC.

About this clone itself: Other DNA variants within this sample encode the same CDR3. V usage is TRBV11-3 and J usage is TRBJ2-7, with D perhaps TRBD2 (6 bases). Germline CDR1 reads SGHNT; CDR2 reads YENEEA. The CDR3 loop spans 12 amino acids. V lost 5 bases and J lost 3, with 8 bases in between. In nucleotides, the CDR3 is TGTGCCAGCAGCCCGCGGGGCTACGAGCAGTACTTC. It is translated as CASSPRGYEQYF.

The chain couples TRBV3-1 (or the pseudogene TRBV3-2) to TRBJ2-6; D is undetermined. Trimming left V 0 bases short and J 4 bases short, with 13 bases between. The CDR3 is 17 residues long. Germline lookup yields CDR1 LGHDT and CDR2 YNNKEL (reference sequence). The DNA of the CDR3 is TGTGCCAGCAGCCAAGATTCTTCAGGTGCCGGGGCCAACGTCCTGACTTTC. Encoded protein: CASSQDSSGAGANVLTF.

The chain uses TRBV19 and TRBJ1-2; possibly TRBD1 for D (5 bases). V gave up 6 bases and J gave up 3 bases, with 17 bases separating them. The CDR3 covers 15 residues. Per the germline V gene, CDR1 is LNHDA and CDR2 is SQIVND (reference sequence). CDR3 amino acids: CASSNPRGGDYGYTF. The CDR3, as DNA: TGTGCCAGTAGCAACCCTCGGGGAGGGGACTATGGCTACACCTTC.

This clone was counted once. The genes are TRBV2 and TRBJ1-6, with a weak D call TRBD1 (6 bases). Deletions cut 5 bases from V and 7 bases from J, with 18 bases between. CDR1 is SNHLY and CDR2 is FYNNEI in the germline V gene. The CDR3 is made up of 16 amino acids. Written as DNA, the CDR3 is TGTGCCAGCAGTAGGGAGGGGGTACAGGCCAATTCACCCCTCCACTTT. As protein: CASSREGVQANSPLHF.

The chain has TRBV7-6 and TRBJ1-6, with 8 nucleotides matching TRBD1. J gave up 5 bases and V 0 bases, and 6 bases lay outside the gene matches. This CDR3 contains 17 residues. CDR1 SGHVS and CDR2 FNYEAQ come from the germline V gene. CDR3 in amino acids: CASSLAPGQANNSPLHF. The CDR3 DNA is TGTGCCAGCAGCTTAGCCCCGGGACAGGCAAATAATTCACCCCTCCACTTT.